These 29 T cell receptor beta chains were sequenced from one sample in a study of cytotoxic CD8 clonotypes in ibrutinib-treated CLL. Assay used: immunoSEQ multiplex PCR; TCRdb lists only in-frame clones, some missing. The table has roughly 250,000 clones, roughly 70% seen once. The source was PBMCs, collected after 24 months of ibrutinib treatment. Every receptor here comes from a human donor with chronic lymphocytic leukemia.

The chain joins TRBV25-1 to TRBJ2-7, with D maybe TRBD2 (5 bases). The germline V and J ends were trimmed by 1 base and 0 bases, with 7 bases remaining between them. This CDR3 is built from 14 residues. The germline CDR1 and CDR2 sequences are MGHDK and SYGVNS. This CDR3 is CASSELGSSYEQYF. The CDR3 DNA reads as TGTGCCAGCAGTGAATTAGGGAGCTCCTACGAGCAGTACTTC.

J is TRBJ2-5 and V is TRBV10-3; 8 bases fit TRBD1. The CDR3 spans 15 residues. The V segment lost 1 base and the J segment 2 bases; nucleotides outside the gene matches: 3. Germline CDR1 reads ENHRY; CDR2 reads SYGVKD. The CDR3 is CAISEFGDRQETQYF. The DNA of the CDR3 is TGTGCCATCAGTGAGTTCGGGGACAGGCAAGAGACCCAGTACTTC.

The V gene is TRBV29-1, the J gene TRBJ2-6; 7 nucleotides agree with TRBD1. Per germline, CDR1 SQVTM and CDR2 ANQGSEA. Trimming cost V 3 bases and J 4 bases; bases outside gene matches: 15. This CDR3 spans 18 amino acids. Here the CDR3 reads CSVDYEGPGGSGANVLTF. For the CDR3, the DNA is TGCAGCGTTGATTACGAGGGGCCAGGGGGTTCCGGGGCCAACGTCCTGACTTTC.

This chain links TRBV18 with TRBJ1-5; a weak D match, TRBD1 (5 bases). Trimming pared 1 base from V and 3 bases from J, leaving 7 bases between. CDR3 size: 14 residues. Germline CDR1 KGHSH, CDR2 LQKENI. CDR3 DNA sequence: TGTGCCAGCTCACCACAAGGGGACAATCAGCCCCAGCATTTT. Encoded protein: CASSPQGDNQPQHF. The full variable domain, its missing parts supplied by reference TRBV18 and TRBJ1-5, is NAGVMQNPRHLVRRRGQEARLRCSPMKGHSHVYWYRQLPEEGLKFMVYLQKENIIDESGMPKERFSAEFPKEGPSILRIQQVVRGDSAAYFCASSPQGDNQPQHFGDGTRLSIL.

V and J are TRBV27 and TRBJ2-7, with 11 bases that match TRBD2. Per the germline V gene, CDR1 is MNHEY and CDR2 is SMNVEV (reference sequence). The CDR3 is 17 amino acids. J was trimmed by 4 bases and V by 2 bases; bases with no gene match: 10. CDR3 nucleotide sequence: TGTGCCAGCAGTTTACGAACTAGCGGGAGTTCGGGGTACGAGCAGTACTTC. Protein: CASSLRTSGSSGYEQYF.

The V and J genes are TRBV20-1 and TRBJ2-5; D ambiguous. The CDR3 contains 10 residues. Germline V gene data show CDR1 as DFQATT and CDR2 as SNEGSKA (reference sequence). V lost 3 bases, J lost 5 bases, and 4 bases lay in between. CDR3 residues: CSASSETQYF. CDR3 nucleotide sequence: TGCAGTGCTAGTTCCGAGACCCAGTACTTC.

The genes are TRBV27 and TRBJ2-1; 12 bases are a match to TRBD2. The CDR3 totals 16 residues. The ends lost 6 bases at V and 7 bases at J; junction bases unmatched: 10. Germline V gene lookup returns CDR1 MNHEY and CDR2 SMNVEV (reference sequence). CDR3 sequence reads: CASSLLAGGPWNEQFF. The CDR3 DNA reads as TGTGCCAGCAGCCTGCTAGCGGGAGGGCCCTGGAATGAGCAGTTCTTC.

The gene calls are TRBV7-8 and TRBJ1-4; D ambiguous. This CDR3 has 17 amino acids. V lost 4 bases to trimming and J lost 6 bases, with 21 bases between them. From germline, CDR1 is SGHVS and CDR2 FQNEAQ. CDR3 residues: CASSSGPHFGRHEKLFF. DNA of the CDR3: TGTGCCAGCAGCTCGGGTCCCCATTTTGGGCGTCATGAAAAACTGTTTTTT.

This clone appeared a single time. The V call is TRBV4-2, the J call TRBJ2-7, with 7 bases lining up with TRBD1. With 3 bases clipped from V and 2 bases from J, the junction kept 4 bases outside the gene matches. Germline lookup yields CDR1 LGHNA and CDR2 YNFKEQ. This CDR3 is 14 amino acids long. The CDR3 loop is CASSQLTGTYEQYF. CDR3 sequence (DNA): TGTGCCAGCAGCCAGCTGACAGGGACCTACGAGCAGTACTTC.

The J gene is TRBJ1-4, the V gene TRBV5-1, with D uncertain. Germline V CDR1 and CDR2: SGHRS, YFSETQ. V lost 1 base and J 5 bases, leaving 12 bases between the germline ends. CDR3 length equals 15 residues. In DNA form, the CDR3 reads TGCGCCAGCAGCTTGTCGTTGGGCCTGAATGAAAAACTGTTTTTT. Amino acid sequence: CASSLSLGLNEKLFF.

The chain has TRBV30 and TRBJ2-7; the D gene is possibly TRBD2 (5 bases). Germline V gene lookup returns CDR1 GTSNPN and CDR2 SVGIG (reference sequence). The V end was cut by 2 bases, the J end by 4 bases, with 15 bases between. The CDR3 sequence is 14 residues long. The CDR3 DNA follows: TGTGCCTGGAGTCGGAGCGGTGGAGCGTACGAGCAGTACTTC. It yields the protein CAWSRSGGAYEQYF.

This clone was detected only once. The chain has TRBV28 and TRBJ1-1, with D perhaps matching TRBD1 (6 bases). CDR3 length: 15 amino acids. CDR1 and CDR2 (germline): MDHEN, SYDVKM. V was clipped by 2 bases and J by 5 bases, with 15 bases between them. CDR3 in amino acids: CASSLGPGARTEAFF. CDR3 coding DNA: TGTGCCAGCAGTTTAGGTCCGGGGGCGCGAACTGAAGCTTTCTTT.

The chain joins TRBV5-1 to TRBJ2-6, with TRBD1 matching over 7 bases. CDR1 SGHRS and CDR2 YFSETQ come from the germline V gene. V was clipped by 3 bases and J by 0 bases; unmatched bases: 9. This CDR3 is 18 amino acids long. The CDR3 sequence: CASSSGQSIASGANVLTF. For the CDR3, the DNA is TGCGCCAGCAGCTCGGGACAGTCAATAGCCTCTGGGGCCAACGTCCTGACTTTC.

V and J are TRBV10-1 and TRBJ2-2; the D gene could be TRBD1 or TRBD2 (5 bases each). V gave up 6 bases and J gave up 8 bases, with 13 bases separating them. Germline loops: CDR1 WNHNN, CDR2 SYGVQD (reference sequence). This CDR3 region has 13 residues. The DNA for the CDR3 is TGCGCCAGCAGCGGGACCGTGGGAGGGGAGCTGTTTTTT. Amino acids: CASSGTVGGELFF.

The V gene is TRBV28, the J gene TRBJ2-7, with 9 bases matching TRBD1. This CDR3 is built from 12 residues. J lost 3 bases, V lost 8 bases, and 2 bases had no gene match. CDR1 is MDHEN and CDR2 is SYDVKM in the germline V gene. CDR3 sequence (DNA): TGTGCCAGCCGGGACAGGGTCTACGAGCAGTACTTC. Amino acid sequence: CASRDRVYEQYF.

The chain links TRBV6-5 to TRBJ2-1; D gene uncertain. The V and J ends lost 8 bases and 8 bases respectively, with 16 bases between them. Germline values: CDR1 MNHEY, CDR2 SVGAGI. The CDR3 spans 13 residues. DNA of the CDR3: TGTGCCAGCCGGTTTTTGGTGGGGTATGAGCAGTTCTTC. This sequence encodes CASRFLVGYEQFF.

This chain joins TRBV6-1 and TRBJ2-5, with D perhaps matching TRBD2 (6 bases). This CDR3 comprises 13 residues. Trimming removed 6 bases from V and 5 bases from J, with 13 bases in between. Looked up from germline, CDR1 is MNHNS and CDR2 is SASEGT. DNA for the CDR3: TGTGCCAGCAGGAGATCGGGGGAGGAGACCCAGTACTTC. Its protein product is CASRRSGEETQYF.

V gene TRBV27 combines with J gene TRBJ1-1; D remains ambiguous. The germline CDR1 and CDR2 sequences are MNHEY and SMNVEV (reference sequence). Trimming left V 4 bases short and J 5 bases short, with 8 bases between. The CDR3 sequence is 12 residues long. Here the CDR3 reads CASSSGRTEAFF. The CDR3, as DNA: TGTGCCAGCAGTTCAGGTAGGACTGAAGCTTTCTTT.

The rearrangement links TRBV25-1 to TRBJ1-4; TRBD1 agrees at 9 bases. The junction had 15 bases not matched to a gene; V was cut back by 2 bases and J by 8 bases. The germline V gene encodes CDR1 MGHDK and CDR2 SYGVNS. This CDR3 comprises 18 residues. CDR3 region: CASSEAGYRGQVQEKLFF. The CDR3 DNA sequence: TGTGCCAGCAGTGAAGCGGGGTACAGGGGGCAAGTTCAAGAAAAACTGTTTTTT.

V and J are TRBV27 and TRBJ1-1; D gene uncertain. The ends were cut back, 5 bases at V and 1 base at J, with 8 bases in the middle. Germline assignment: CDR1 MNHEY and CDR2 SMNVEV (reference sequence). This CDR3 has 13 residues. The CDR3 nucleotides are TGTGCCAGCAGTCCGACAAAGAACACTGAAGCTTTCTTT. Translated, it gives CASSPTKNTEAFF.

The chain couples TRBV5-1 to TRBJ2-7, with 7 bases lining up with TRBD1. CDR1 is SGHRS, CDR2 YFSETQ, per germline. After removal of 4 bases from V and 5 bases from J, the junction contained 12 bases not matched to a gene. This CDR3 comprises 15 residues. The CDR3 reads CASSISDRETDEQYF. Written as DNA, the CDR3 is TGCGCCAGCAGCATAAGCGACAGGGAAACTGACGAGCAGTACTTC.

The chain couples TRBV28 to TRBJ2-7; TRBD1 matches at 9 bases. CDR1 is MDHEN and CDR2 is SYDVKM in the germline V gene. V trimming: 7 bases; J trimming: 6 bases; junction bases outside the gene matches: 10. The CDR3 is made up of 14 amino acids. CDR3 region: CASIGGQGPFEQYF. The CDR3 region has the DNA TGTGCCAGCATAGGGGGACAGGGCCCGTTCGAGCAGTACTTC.

This clone was found once. V and J are TRBV6-6 and TRBJ2-1; 9 bases map to TRBD2. The CDR3 extends over 14 amino acids. Germline V gene sequence: CDR1 MNHNY, CDR2 SVGAGI (reference sequence). V was pared by 5 bases and J by 7 bases, with 6 bases of the junction left unmatched. In DNA, the CDR3 is TGTGCCAGCAGTCTCATTGCGGGAGGGAATGAGCAGTTCTTC. This translates into CASSLIAGGNEQFF.

The chain links TRBV29-1 to TRBJ2-1; 9 nucleotides agree with TRBD2. CDR1 is SQVTM, CDR2 ANQGSEA, per germline. The V gene end was trimmed by 7 bases and the J gene end by 9 bases; junction bases not matched to a gene: 10. The CDR3 covers 13 residues. CDR3 loop: CSASLAGVGEQFF. The CDR3 DNA follows: TGCAGCGCCTCCTTAGCGGGAGTGGGTGAGCAGTTCTTC.

This chain connects TRBV30 to TRBJ2-5; D gene ambiguous. V lost 1 base to trimming and J lost 0 bases, with 12 bases between them. The CDR3 is 15 amino acids. Germline-derived CDR1 and CDR2 are GTSNPN and SVGIG (reference sequence). CDR3: CAWSGFTPYQETQYF. The CDR3 DNA reads as TGTGCCTGGAGTGGATTTACACCGTACCAAGAGACCCAGTACTTC.

The chain is built from TRBV11-2 and TRBJ1-2; TRBD1 might be the D (6 bases). Trimming took off 2 bases at V and 13 bases at J, with 14 bases between the two ends. CDR1 is SGHAT, CDR2 FQNNGV, per germline. The CDR3 extends over 12 amino acids. CDR3: CASSLNGQPTTF. The CDR3, as DNA: TGTGCCAGCAGCTTAAATGGACAGCCAACCACCTTC.

The V call is TRBV28, the J call TRBJ1-1; D not resolved. This CDR3 has 13 amino acids. Germline CDR1 reads MDHEN; CDR2 reads SYDVKM. The germline V and J ends were trimmed by 5 bases and 2 bases, with 9 bases remaining between them. Here the CDR3 reads CASSVGTNTEAFF. The CDR3 nucleotides read TGTGCCAGCAGTGTCGGCACAAACACTGAAGCTTTCTTT. Supplemented by reference TRBV28 and TRBJ1-1, the full variable domain reads DVKVTQSSRYLVKRTGEKVFLECVQDMDHENMFWYRQDPGLGLRLIYFSYDVKMKEKGDIPEGYSVSREKKERFSLILESASTNQTSMYLCASSVGTNTEAFFGQGTRLTVV.

The chain joins TRBV9 to TRBJ1-1; perhaps TRBD1 as D (6 bases). The CDR3 has 15 residues. From germline, CDR1 is SGDLS and CDR2 YYNGEE. V was trimmed by 0 bases and J by 1 base, leaving 10 bases between them. CDR3 DNA: TGTGCCAGCAGCGTAGATCAGGGGAAGAACACTGAAGCTTTCTTT. Its translation: CASSVDQGKNTEAFF.

The chain uses TRBV29-1 and TRBJ2-7, with TRBD2 matching 9 bases. With V trimmed by 4 bases and J by 7 bases, 8 bases remained unmatched. The CDR3 contains 13 residues. Germline V gene data show CDR1 as SQVTM and CDR2 as ANQGSEA. CDR3 sequence (DNA): TGCAGCGTTGTTATAGCGGGAGAGGATGAGCAGTACTTC. Translation gives CSVVIAGEDEQYF.